This T cell receptor (beta chain) came from a study of CD8+ T cells in alopecia areata. Findings of the study overall: Against the mouse data, patients shared TCRs less clearly, possibly for HLA reasons. Alphabeta T cells residing in normal skin are also sequenced in scalp samples. Higher clonality and more expanded CD8+ clones appeared in lesional than normal scalp.

Germline trimming cut 4 bases from V and 4 bases from J; bases unmatched to any gene: 5. CDR1 is SGHDT, CDR2 YYEEEE, per germline. There are 14 residues in the CDR3. TCR sequencing used cDNA made by reverse transcription of extracted RNA. Profiling relied on immunoSEQ multiplex PCR, and the TCRdb table lists in-frame clones only, not all of them. The sample has more than 95,000 clones, 55% seen once. This clone came up a few times. As yet, its antigen is unknown. Sorting of PBMCs yielded the CD4+ and CD8+ T cells. The sample consisted of CD4+ T cells sorted from blood. The sequence was obtained from a human donor in good health. The J gene is TRBJ2-5, the V gene TRBV5-6, with 9 bases aligning to TRBD1. The CDR3 sequence: CASSSTGGTETQYF. CDR3 DNA: TGTGCCAGCAGCAGCACAGGGGGCACAGAGACCCAGTACTTC.